This T cell receptor beta chain was obtained from a study of blood T cell repertoires in COVID-19. About the research overall: Sites across the United States, Italy and Spain contributed samples from acute and convalescent COVID-19. PBMCs, B-cell-depleted T cells, or T cells were the source of the cDNA or gDNA that made up the material.

With 0 bases removed from V and 3 bases from J, the gap between germline ends came to 5 bases. This CDR3 has 14 residues. CDR1 LNHNV and CDR2 YYDKDF come from the germline V gene (reference sequence). In the study's own analysis: Amplification with reference gene primers provided the estimates of nucleated cell counts. Profiling relied on immunoSEQ multiplex PCR, and the TCRdb table lists in-frame clones only, not all of them. V and J calls plus clone size are reproduced from that table; the DNA served to infer D and trimming. This sample has roughly 100,000 clones; around 89% occur once, and the top ten carry approximately 3.5%.

This clonotype originated in a woman aged 60-75 years with acute or convalescent COVID-19. The chain couples TRBV15 to TRBJ2-2; D not resolved. The sample comprised peripheral blood. The CDR3 is CATSRDGDTGELFF. CDR3 bases: TGTGCCACCAGCAGAGATGGAGACACCGGGGAGCTGTTTTTT.